This T cell receptor beta chain was captured in a study of CD8 T cells in ankylosing spondylitis. Concerning this clonotype: The target antigen is unknown.

Regarding the study as a whole: Eight or nine highly homologous variants formed a TCR beta motif that appeared characteristic of ankylosing spondylitis blood.

Construction of TCR beta libraries was performed using quantitative 5'-RACE with molecular barcodes. Each CDR3 protein is one row after TCRdb ran MiXCR on the 5' RACE reads. Counted here are approximately 400,000 distinct CDR3 sequences, under 20% occurring once; the ten biggest clones make up 1%. This CDR3 is built from 15 residues. The V segment lost 5 bases and the J segment 1 base; nucleotides outside the gene matches: 8. Germline V lookup: CDR1 DFQATT, CDR2 SNEGSKA (reference sequence). The chain employs TRBV20-1 and TRBJ2-1, with 7 bases that match TRBD2. The sequenced sample was blood, either unsorted or a sorted T cell fraction (not recorded which). The receptor's source is a male donor with ankylosing spondylitis. In DNA, the CDR3 is TGCAGTGCTGAGGGAGGACTAGAATCCTACAATGAGCAGTTCTTC. Translation gives CSAEGGLESYNEQFF.